These T cell receptor beta chains were read from a single sample in a study of human T cells and chemical hapten exposure. Using its own MiXCR run on the RACE reads, TCRdb lists one record per CDR3 protein. The sample holds 350,000 to 400,000 distinct CDR3 sequences; roughly 5% are singletons and the top ten take around 2.6%. The starting material was whole blood, obtained in connection with sensitization to the hapten diphenylcyclopropenone (DPC). All receptors come from a woman between 50 and 59 years old with alopecia areata. Some clones in this sample may be carry-over from other donors' samples. The CDR3 runs from the conserved cysteine through the conserved F or W. D genes are given only for firm matches. Rows may omit the clone size; those that give it use once, few, many or a size class.

d_call	cdr3_length	v_call	clone_size	j_call	cdr3_nt	cdr3_aa
.	15	TRBV15	.	TRBJ2-3	TGTGCCACCAGCAGAGATACGACTAATGGGGATACGCAGTATTTT	CATSRDTTNGDTQYF
TRBD1	13	TRBV20-1	few	TRBJ1-2	TGCAGTGCTAGAAGACAGGGGGACTATGGCTACACCTTC	CSARRQGDYGYTF
.	13	TRBV28	many	TRBJ1-1	TGTGCCAGCAGTTTCATAGGCCGAACTGAAGCTTTCTTT	CASSFIGRTEAFF
TRBD1	13	TRBV10-1	many	TRBJ2-7	TGCGCCACCGAAGGACAGGGTTCCCACGAGCAGTACTTC	CATEGQGSHEQYF
.	17	TRBV20-1	few	TRBJ2-3	TGCAGTGCTAGAGATGGCTTGGCTTTCGCGCGGGGAGATACGCAGTATTTT	CSARDGLAFARGDTQYF
TRBD1	14	TRBV7-8	many	TRBJ2-2	TGTGCCAGCAGCTTAGGACAGGGGGCCGGGGAGCTGTTTTTT	CASSLGQGAGELFF
.	11	TRBV2	many	TRBJ1-1	TGTGCCAGCAGTGACGACATCGAAGCTTTCTTT	CASSDDIEAFF
.	13	TRBV7-2	many	TRBJ2-3	TGTGCCAGCAGCTTCACTAGCAAAGATACGCAGTATTTT	CASSFTSKDTQYF
TRBD1	16	TRBV27	many	TRBJ2-1	TGTGCCAGCAGATTGGAGGGGACAGGGGTCTACAATGAGCAGTTCTTC	CASRLEGTGVYNEQFF
TRBD2	11	TRBV11-2	few	TRBJ2-1	TGTGCCAGCAATGAGCGGGGGCAGCAGTTCTTC	CASNERGQQFF
.	15	TRBV7-8	many	TRBJ2-2	TGTGCCAGCAGCTTAGAGGCCAGCTACACCGGGGAGCTGTTTTTT	CASSLEASYTGELFF
TRBD1	17	TRBV3-1	many	TRBJ2-1	TGTGCCAGCAGCCATCCCTACAGGGGACAAGGCTACAATGAGCAGTTCTTC	CASSHPYRGQGYNEQFF
TRBD1	14	TRBV7-8	few	TRBJ1-1	TGTGCCAGCAGGCTGGGGACAGGGAACACTGAAGCTTTCTTT	CASRLGTGNTEAFF
.	14	TRBV12-5	many	TRBJ2-7	TGTGCTAGTGCTTCCGGGATATACTCCTACGAGCAGTACTTC	CASASGIYSYEQYF
.	12	TRBV11-2	many	TRBJ2-5	TGTGCCAGCAGCTTAGACAGGAAGACCCAGTACTTC	CASSLDRKTQYF
.	18	TRBV11-2	many	TRBJ2-2	TGTGCCAGCAGCTCGTATAGCCGGGCAGTGGGGAGACCCGGGGAGCTGTTTTTT	CASSSYSRAVGRPGELFF
.	13	TRBV6-5	.	TRBJ2-4	TGTGCCAGCAGTTACACACTTGACGGACATCGGTACTTC	CASSYTLDGHRYF
.	13	TRBV20-1	many	TRBJ2-7	TGCAGTGCTAGCGGCCCAAGCTCCTACGAGCAGTACTTC	CSASGPSSYEQYF
.	15	TRBV3-1	few	TRBJ2-2	TGTGCCAGCAGCCAAGGGGGTAGATTAACCGGGGAGCTGTTTTTT	CASSQGGRLTGELFF
.	14	TRBV5-1	many	TRBJ2-2	TGCGCCAGCAGCTCGGACCTTTCGGCCGGGGAGCTGTTTTTT	CASSSDLSAGELFF
TRBD1	18	TRBV7-2	.	TRBJ2-1	TGTGCCAGCAGCTCCCTAAGGCCCCGGGACAGGTTGGTGAATGAGCAGTTCTTC	CASSSLRPRDRLVNEQFF
.	13	TRBV20-1	many	TRBJ2-1	TGCAGTGGGGGTCTGAGCTCCTACAATGAGCAGTTCTTC	CSGGLSSYNEQFF
.	13	TRBV6-5	.	TRBJ1-5	TGTGCCAGCAGTTACTCGAGGGGACTGGGCCTTACTTTT	CASSYSRGLGLTF
TRBD1	15	TRBV2	many	TRBJ2-3	TGTGCCAGCAGTGACAGGGGGAGCGGCACAGATACGCAGTATTTT	CASSDRGSGTDTQYF
.	14	TRBV12-3/TRBV12-4	many	TRBJ1-2	TGTGCCAGCAGCTTGGGGCAGGGGCGTGGTGGCTACACCTTC	CASSLGQGRGGYTF
.	13	TRBV2	.	TRBJ2-1	TGTGCCAGCAATCGAGGGACCAACAATGAGCAGTTCTTC	CASNRGTNNEQFF
.	16	TRBV6-1	.	TRBJ1-5	TGTGCCAGCAGTGATTCCACAGTATATAGCAATCAGCCCCAGCATTTT	CASSDSTVYSNQPQHF
TRBD1	19	TRBV12-5	few	TRBJ2-3	TGTGCTAGTGGTTTGGCCCACCTAACCGGGACAGGGCTGCTGGATACGCAGTATTTT	CASGLAHLTGTGLLDTQYF
TRBD2	20	TRBV7-8	.	TRBJ2-3	TGTGCCAGCAGCTCTCCGGGACTAGCGGGGGGGCGCGGTAGGCGGCATACGCAGTATTTT	CASSSPGLAGGRGRRHTQYF
TRBD2	17	TRBV4-1	few	TRBJ2-1	TGCGCCAGCAGCCTTTACGTAGCGGGGGGCTCCTACAATGAGCAGTTCTTC	CASSLYVAGGSYNEQFF
.	15	TRBV6-6	.	TRBJ1-6	TGTGCCAGCAGGCCAGAGAGCTCCTATAATTCACCCCTCCACTTT	CASRPESSYNSPLHF
TRBD2	14	TRBV30	many	TRBJ2-7	TGTGCCTGGAGGGGAGCGGGAGGGACCTACGAGCAGTACTTC	CAWRGAGGTYEQYF
.	17	TRBV10-3	many	TRBJ2-3	TGTGCCATCAGTGAGTCGTTTGGTCGGGGGAGCACAGATACGCAGTATTTT	CAISESFGRGSTDTQYF
.	16	TRBV4-1	many	TRBJ2-1	TGCGCCAGCAGCCCTAGGTCCCACAGCTCCTACAATGAGCAGTTCTTC	CASSPRSHSSYNEQFF
TRBD2	13	TRBV6-1	many	TRBJ2-7	TGTGCCAGCATCCTGCAGGGAGGGAACGAGCAGTACTTC	CASILQGGNEQYF
TRBD1	16	TRBV5-1	many	TRBJ2-7	TGCGCCAGCAGCTTGCACGGGACAGGGAGCTCCTACGAGCAGTACTTC	CASSLHGTGSSYEQYF
.	14	TRBV5-6	many	TRBJ2-3	TGTGCCAGCGCCACTGGGCTCTGGGAAGATACGCAGTATTTT	CASATGLWEDTQYF
TRBD1	15	TRBV10-3	many	TRBJ1-1	TGTGCCATCACCCCGGGACAGGGGGCGTCCACTGAAGCTTTCTTT	CAITPGQGASTEAFF
.	14	TRBV3-1	few	TRBJ2-5	TGTGCCAGCAGCCAAGTAGTACAGCAAGAGACCCAGTACTTC	CASSQVVQQETQYF
TRBD1	14	TRBV11-2	many	TRBJ2-3	TGTGCCAGCAGCTTACCCGGACAGGGAGATACGCAGTATTTT	CASSLPGQGDTQYF
.	16	TRBV12-3/TRBV12-4	.	TRBJ1-3	TGTGCCAGCAGTTTAAGGGCGGCGGGTACTGGAAACACCATATATTTT	CASSLRAAGTGNTIYF
.	12	TRBV7-9	many	TRBJ2-2	TGTGCCAGCAGCTTGGGCACCGGGGAGCTGTTTTTT	CASSLGTGELFF
.	14	TRBV29-1	.	TRBJ2-1	TGCAGCGTGCAGAGACAAGGCTCCTACAATGAGCAGTTCTTC	CSVQRQGSYNEQFF
TRBD2	15	TRBV25-1	.	TRBJ2-3	TGTGCCAGCAGTGAAATCGGACTAGCGGGGGATACGCAGTATTTT	CASSEIGLAGDTQYF